This section outlines one T cell receptor (delta chain) sequence together with its context. Its binding antigen is unknown. A far larger clone is just one base off, so this is likely a read error. Receptor libraries were prepared by 5' RACE. The RNeasy Micro Kit was used to extract RNA from approximately 10,000 sorted cells per sample. To build the libraries, template-switch reverse transcription was performed and then the CDR3gamma and CDR3delta regions were amplified by PCR. The amplicons were sequenced on an Illumina MiSeq with the V2 300 kit, which gave 150 bp paired-end reads. In the source study's methods: Read quality was checked with FastQC version 0.11.8. CDR3 sequences were built by aligning reads to GenBank TRG or TRD reference genes using MiXCR version 3.0.3. Default MiXCR parameters were applied, except that 3 rather than 5 consecutive nucleotides were used for TRDD assembly. Repertoire analyses, including normalized Shannon-Wiener diversity, clonotype tracking and multidimensional scaling, were performed with VDJtools version 1.2.1 under default settings. CDR3 sequences that were out of frame or contained stop codons were removed from analysis. TCRdb reprocessed the public data with the CATT caller; entries with the same nucleotide sequence were combined afterwards. These V and J calls rely on TCRdb rather than the paper's analysis. The sample table records several hundred delta-chain clones; 35% to 45% of these occur just once. The ten largest make up approximately 40% of the sample.

Its CDR3 holds 17 amino acids, cysteine through phenylalanine. Just CDR3 DNA is preserved here, 51 bases in frame from base 1. From a lookup of the germline V gene, CDR1 and CDR2 are GEAIGNYY and EKD. The V and J ends are trimmed by 0 bases and 0 bases, leaving 16 bases between them. This record belongs to a study of in vitro expanded adult blood gammadelta T cells (dated by TCRdb to about 2020). Regarding the research as a whole: Sort purities ranging from 85% to 95% to 100% Vgamma9Vdelta2 cells among T cells were obtained. The study compared the TCR repertoire of Vgamma9Vdelta2 T cells expanded in vitro with a mistletoe-extract drug against those expanded with HMBPP or zoledronate. For every donor, cells were stimulated separately with HMBPP, zoledronate or AbnobaViscum P, and the TRG and TRD CDR3 repertoires from each condition were sequenced. A few subjects were included in the TCR repertoire analysis. General conclusions and limits of the study: Each donor had a private TRDV2 repertoire shared between treatments, and in multidimensional scaling the TRD repertoires clustered by subject rather than by stimulant. CDR3 length, diversity and J usage of AbnobaViscum P-expanded Vgamma9Vdelta2 repertoires were found to be similar to those of HMBPP- and zoledronate-expanded repertoires, which suggested a polyclonal response. All repertoires were derived from in vitro expanded cultures of healthy donor cells rather than from mistletoe-treated patients. Most of the top TRGV9 CDR3 clonotypes were public, as they were shared across donors and across all three stimulation conditions.

This specimen's treatment or condition label, per the study, means: aminobisphosphonate causing endogenous IPP accumulation, 1 uM. Following expansion, live CD3+ TCRgammadelta+ Vgamma9+ Vdelta2+ T cells were FACS-sorted using a FACS Aria III. Before expansion, PBMC received a one-day pulse of 0.8 to 1 uM zoledronate and were then washed three times. The cultures were expanded for around 14 days, and IL-2 was added again every 3 to 4 days. Following the one-day stimulant pulse, the cells were washed three times and then grown in medium with about 90 U/mL IL-2. Before culture, peripheral blood mononuclear cells were isolated by Lymphoprep gradient centrifugation and frozen in liquid nitrogen.

The rearrangement joined TRDV2 to TRDJ1; a tentative D call is TRDD3 (6 bases match). The J gene, not given by TCRdb, was assigned here from a germline match of the nucleotide sequence. The TCR was taken from an adult in good health. The material sequenced was gamma-delta T cells from peripheral blood expanded in culture, taken from an in vitro culture stimulated with zoledronate. DNA sequence: TGTGCCTGTGACACCGGCGGGGGACAAACGTACACCGATAAACTCATCTTT. Translation gives CACDTGGGQTYTDKLIF.